The entry below gives a single TCR beta chain sequence along with its context. No antigen is known for it. Base qualities are not at hand, and no much larger clone is one base apart. Peripheral blood CD8+ and CD4+ T cells from healthy donors, Susac syndrome patients and multiple sclerosis patients were profiled by high-throughput TCR beta sequencing. Healthy donors were age- and sex-matched controls. Bulk CD8+ and CD4+ T cells were purified by magnetic negative isolation, whereas CD8+ TEMRA cells were enriched by FACS. Blood was collected in EDTA tubes and processed within 24 hours, with PBMCs isolated through density gradient centrifugation. PBMCs intended for TCR sequencing were cryopreserved in liquid nitrogen and were subsequently thawed in a 37 degrees C water bath. Purity of sorted or isolated CD4+, CD8+ and CD8+ TEMRA cells was at least 90%. This sample is part of a study of CD8 T cells in Susac syndrome (dated 2019 in TCRdb). General notes on the study: Repertoire sequencing was used to test whether CD8+ T cell activation and differentiation in Susac syndrome was antigen driven. Broad study findings and their caveats: The study acknowledged that relatively few individuals were included in the TCR sequencing and HLA analysis.

Trimming leaves V shorter by 4 bases and J shorter by 6 bases, with the junction holding 7 bases beyond the gene matches. Per the germline V gene, SGDLS is the CDR1 and YYNGEE is the CDR2. The CDR3 sequence holds 14 residues, the cysteine and phenylalanine included. CDR3 DNA only is kept here, 42 bases in frame from base 1. RNA was extracted using the RNeasy kit, and about 0.5 to 1 ug of the RNA was reverse transcribed with random hexamers. TCR beta CDR3 regions were amplified with the immunoSEQ multiplex PCR assay covering 54 Vbeta and 13 Jbeta segments. PCR amplification bias was corrected using a synthetic template baseline for primer optimization and computational correction. In the source study's methods: Reads were annotated to V, D and J genes according to IMGT and were analyzed with immunoSEQ Analyzer, with only productive sequences retained. To calculate clonality, Shannon entropy was normalized by log2 of the number of productive unique sequences and then subtracted from one. Public and private clones were assessed among the 100 most prevalent clones of each patient and control. Susac-specific clones were defined as absent from healthy and MS cohorts, over a thousand published viral clones and other ImmuneACCESS disease sequences. TCRdb passed the public sequencing reads through fastp at Q25 and MiXCR, retaining productive beta sequences. Records with the same CDR3 protein are collapsed into one entry carrying the most frequent genes and DNA. The V and J calls were determined by TCRdb, not by the authors. This sample holds around 160,000 distinct CDR3 sequences; 90% to 95% were observed only once. 0.13% to 0.15% of the sample lies in the top ten.

The TCR comes from a human donor in good health. The V gene is TRBV9 and the J gene is TRBJ1-5; TRBD1 matches 7 bases in the middle. The sequencing sample was made of CD4+ T cells from PBMCs. The DNA sequence is TGTGCCAGCAGCCCTCAGGGGGACGGTCAGCCCCAGCATTTT. It translates to CASSPQGDGQPQHF.